This entry concerns a single TCR beta chain. Its antigen is still unknown. Trimming stripped 3 bases from V and 10 bases from J, with 22 bases between. CDR3 length: 15 residues. CDR1 SGHRS and CDR2 YFSETQ come from the germline V gene. The sample comes from a study of vaccination effects on CD4 cells after COVID-19. Sequencing followed a ViraFEST assay step that expanded antigen-specific CD4+ T cells with viral peptide pools. Isolating CD4+ T cells followed 9 to 11 days of culture. SARS-CoV-2 infected the person between March and December 2020, as confirmed by PCR. Repertoires were generated with immunoSEQ multiplex PCR, while TCRdb's copy carries only in-frame clones and drops some. Of 20,000 to 30,000 clones in the sample, 60% to 80% were seen once.

The J gene is TRBJ1-2, the V gene TRBV5-1; no reliable D call. Sequences were derived from CD4+ T cells from PBMCs cultured with HCoV-NL63 spike peptides, sampled before COVID-19 vaccination. The clonotype was recovered from a human donor who had a prior SARS-CoV-2 infection. Here the CDR3 reads CASSWATANDFSYTF. The DNA for the CDR3 is TGCGCCAGCAGCTGGGCGACTGCCAACGATTTCTCCTACACCTTC.